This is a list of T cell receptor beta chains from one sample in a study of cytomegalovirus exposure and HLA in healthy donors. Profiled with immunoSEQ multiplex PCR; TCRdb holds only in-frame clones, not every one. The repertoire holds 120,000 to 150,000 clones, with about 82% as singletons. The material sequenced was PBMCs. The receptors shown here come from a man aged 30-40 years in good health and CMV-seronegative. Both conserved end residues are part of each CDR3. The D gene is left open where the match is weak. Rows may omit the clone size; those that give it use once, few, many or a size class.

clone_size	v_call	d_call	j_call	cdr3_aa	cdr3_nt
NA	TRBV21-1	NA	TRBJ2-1	CASSKDLGASPPDNEQFF	TGTGCCAGCAGCAAAGATCTTGGGGCGAGCCCTCCTGACAATGAGCAGTTCTTC
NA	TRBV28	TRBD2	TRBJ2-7	CASSPGGGRVISYEQYF	TGTGCCAGCAGTCCCGGGGGGGGGCGAGTTATTTCCTACGAGCAGTACTTC
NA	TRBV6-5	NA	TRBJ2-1	CASSKNRAHYNEQFF	TGTGCCAGCAGTAAAAACAGGGCTCATTACAATGAGCAGTTCTTC
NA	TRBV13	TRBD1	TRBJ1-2	CASSRQRGTAYGYTF	TGTGCCAGCAGCCGACAAAGGGGGACAGCCTATGGCTACACCTTC
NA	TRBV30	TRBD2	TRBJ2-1	CAWSQLAGVRLNEQFF	TGTGCCTGGAGCCAACTAGCGGGAGTCCGATTAAATGAGCAGTTCTTC
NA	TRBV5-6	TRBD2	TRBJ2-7	CASSPPTSDYGQYF	TGTGCCAGCAGCCCTCCGACTAGCGACTACGGGCAGTACTTC
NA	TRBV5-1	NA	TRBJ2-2	CASSPPLRSGTGELFF	TGCGCCAGCAGCCCCCCCCTAAGGTCGGGCACCGGGGAGCTGTTTTTT
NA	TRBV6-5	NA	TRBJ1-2	CASSYSRGGNGYTF	TGTGCCAGCAGTTACTCTAGGGGGGGAAATGGCTACACCTTC
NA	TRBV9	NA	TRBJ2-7	CASSPNFREQYF	TGTGCCAGCAGCCCAAATTTCAGGGAGCAGTACTTC
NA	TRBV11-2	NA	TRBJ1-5	CASSYRENQPQNF	TGTGCCAGCAGTTACAGGGAAAATCAGCCCCAGAATTTT
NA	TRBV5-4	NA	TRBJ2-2	CASSLAQGRAGELFF	TGTGCCAGCAGCTTGGCACAGGGAAGGGCCGGGGAGCTGTTTTTT
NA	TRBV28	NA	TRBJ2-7	CASTSSSYEQYF	TGTGCCAGCACCTCGTCCTCCTACGAGCAGTACTTC
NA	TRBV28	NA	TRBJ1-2	CASTLQGRDNYGYPF	TGTGCCAGCACTCTCCAGGGGAGAGATAACTATGGCTACCCCTTC
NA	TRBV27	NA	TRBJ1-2	CASSLSSLPFNYGYTF	TGTGCCAGCAGTTTATCGTCCCTCCCCTTTAACTATGGCTACACCTTC
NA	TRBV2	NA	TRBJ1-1	CASERQSNTEAFF	TGTGCCAGCGAAAGACAGTCGAACACTGAAGCTTTCTTT
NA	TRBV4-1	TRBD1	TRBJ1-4	CASSTMTGGQRKLFF	TGCGCCAGCAGCACCATGACAGGGGGCCAGAGGAAACTGTTTTTT
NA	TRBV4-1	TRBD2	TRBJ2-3	CASSQGLADSSTDTQYF	TGCGCCAGCAGCCAAGGACTAGCGGACTCTAGCACAGATACGCAGTATTTT
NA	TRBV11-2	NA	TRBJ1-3	CASSLLGNTIYF	TGTGCCAGCAGCTTACTCGGAAACACCATATATTTT
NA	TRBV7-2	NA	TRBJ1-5	CASSSAPWGVGNQPQHF	TGTGCCAGCAGCTCCGCCCCGTGGGGGGTTGGCAATCAGCCCCAGCATTTT
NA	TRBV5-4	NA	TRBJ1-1	CASSLAGGGGTEAFF	TGTGCCAGCAGCTTGGCCGGTGGCGGTGGCACTGAAGCTTTCTTT
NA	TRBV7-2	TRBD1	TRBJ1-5	CASSLRQGGQPQHF	TGTGCCAGCAGCTTGAGACAGGGAGGACAGCCCCAGCATTTT
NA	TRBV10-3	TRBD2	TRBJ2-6	CAISVLAGNSGANVLTF	TGTGCCATCAGTGTGCTAGCGGGTAACTCTGGGGCCAACGTCCTGACTTTC
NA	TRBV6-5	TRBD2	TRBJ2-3	CASSYETSATIGTQYF	TGTGCCAGCAGTTACGAGACTAGCGCTACGATTGGCACGCAGTATTTT
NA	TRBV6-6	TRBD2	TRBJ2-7	CASSPSGTYEQYF	TGTGCCAGCAGCCCTAGCGGCACCTACGAGCAGTACTTC
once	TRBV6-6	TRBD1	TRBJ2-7	CASSLGQGMEEF	TGTGCCAGCAGTCTAGGACAGGGAATGGAAGAGTTC
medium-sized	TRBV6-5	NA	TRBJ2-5	CASSYQAEETQYF	TGTGCCAGCAGTTACCAGGCAGAAGAGACCCAGTACTTC
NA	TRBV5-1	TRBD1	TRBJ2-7	CASSSGTGSYEQYF	TGCGCCAGCAGCTCGGGGACAGGGTCCTACGAGCAGTACTTC
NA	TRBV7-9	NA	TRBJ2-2	CASSQQGITGELFF	TGTGCCAGCAGTCAACAGGGTATCACCGGGGAGCTGTTTTTT
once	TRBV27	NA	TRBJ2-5	CASSRGAGVEVETQYF	TGTGCCAGCAGCCGGGGCGCAGGGGTTGAGGTAGAGACCCAGTACTTC
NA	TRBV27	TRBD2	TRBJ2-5	CASSRTSGGGRETQYF	TGTGCCAGCAGTCGGACTAGCGGGGGGGGAAGAGAGACCCAGTACTTC
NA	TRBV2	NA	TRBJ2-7	CASSVRGTSYEQYF	TGTGCCAGCAGCGTACGGGGGACCTCCTACGAGCAGTACTTC
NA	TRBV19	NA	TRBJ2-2	CASSLAQEGTGELFF	TGTGCCAGTAGTTTGGCCCAGGAGGGCACCGGGGAGCTGTTTTTT
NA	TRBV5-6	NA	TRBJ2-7	CASSMDSYEQYF	TGTGCCAGCAGCATGGACAGCTACGAGCAGTACTTC
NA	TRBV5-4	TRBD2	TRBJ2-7	CASSKGLAGTYEQYF	TGTGCCAGCAGCAAGGGACTAGCGGGGACCTACGAGCAGTACTTC
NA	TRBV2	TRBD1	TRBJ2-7	CARQGSSYEQYF	TGTGCCAGACAGGGGAGCTCCTACGAGCAGTACTTC
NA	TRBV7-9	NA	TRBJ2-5	CASSLAEGRETQYF	TGTGCCAGCAGCTTAGCGGAGGGGCGGGAGACCCAGTACTTC
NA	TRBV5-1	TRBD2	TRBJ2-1	CASSLGLAVADEQFF	TGCGCCAGCAGCTTGGGACTAGCGGTGGCGGATGAGCAGTTCTTC
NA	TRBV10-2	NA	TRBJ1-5	CASTQSRGNQPQHF	TGCGCCAGCACCCAAAGCCGGGGGAATCAGCCCCAGCATTTT
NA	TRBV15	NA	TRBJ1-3	CATSRDRSGGNTIYF	TGTGCCACCAGCAGAGATCGATCAGGCGGAAACACCATATATTTT